This TCR beta chain originates from a study of shared clonotypes between healthy human individuals. Study results and limitations: All-four-donor shared clonotypes had higher generation probabilities than non-shared clonotypes did.

TCRdb's copy holds only in-frame clones and misses some; the assay was immunoSEQ multiplex PCR. This table has roughly 2,000,000 clones, just under 95% appearing once. About this clone itself: Antigen unknown.

V was pared by 4 bases and J by 4 bases, with 19 bases between. CDR1 MNHEY and CDR2 SMNVEV come from the germline V gene (reference sequence). CDR3 length equals 16 residues. The naive CD8 subset, CD45RO-negative cells positively selected for CCR7, excluded terminally differentiated effector memory CD45RA+ cells. The receptor comes from a man younger than 35 in good health. Some clones in this sample may be carry-over from other donors' samples. The rearrangement links TRBV27 to TRBJ2-5; TRBD1 might be the D (6 bases). The sample taken for sequencing was naive CD8+ T cells from PBMCs. The CDR3 DNA reads TGTGCCAGCAGTTCTATAGGTTACCTGGGGGCAGAGACCCAGTACTTC. Protein: CASSSIGYLGAETQYF.